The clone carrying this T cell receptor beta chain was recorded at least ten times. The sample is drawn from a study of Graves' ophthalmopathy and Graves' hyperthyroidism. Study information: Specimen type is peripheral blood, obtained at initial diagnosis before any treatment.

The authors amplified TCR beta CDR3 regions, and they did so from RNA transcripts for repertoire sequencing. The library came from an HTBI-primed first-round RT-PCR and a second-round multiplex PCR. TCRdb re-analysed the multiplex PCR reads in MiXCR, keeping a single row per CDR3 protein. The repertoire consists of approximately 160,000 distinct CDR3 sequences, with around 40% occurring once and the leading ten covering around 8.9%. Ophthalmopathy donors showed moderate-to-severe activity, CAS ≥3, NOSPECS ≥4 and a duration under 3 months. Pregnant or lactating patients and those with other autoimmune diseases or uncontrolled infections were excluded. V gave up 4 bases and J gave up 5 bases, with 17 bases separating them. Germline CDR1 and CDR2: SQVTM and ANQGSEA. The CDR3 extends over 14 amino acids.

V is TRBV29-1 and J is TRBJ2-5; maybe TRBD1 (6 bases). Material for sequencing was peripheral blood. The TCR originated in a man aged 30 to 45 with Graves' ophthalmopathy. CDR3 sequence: CSVGGHPDGETQYF. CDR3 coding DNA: TGCAGCGTTGGGGGGCACCCAGATGGGGAGACCCAGTACTTC. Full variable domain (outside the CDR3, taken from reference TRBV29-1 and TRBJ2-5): SAVISQKPSRDICQRGTSLTIQCQVDSQVTMMFWYRQQPGQSLTLIATANQGSEATYESGFVIDKFPISRPNLTFSTLTVSNMSPEDSSIYLCSVGGHPDGETQYFGPGTRLLVL.